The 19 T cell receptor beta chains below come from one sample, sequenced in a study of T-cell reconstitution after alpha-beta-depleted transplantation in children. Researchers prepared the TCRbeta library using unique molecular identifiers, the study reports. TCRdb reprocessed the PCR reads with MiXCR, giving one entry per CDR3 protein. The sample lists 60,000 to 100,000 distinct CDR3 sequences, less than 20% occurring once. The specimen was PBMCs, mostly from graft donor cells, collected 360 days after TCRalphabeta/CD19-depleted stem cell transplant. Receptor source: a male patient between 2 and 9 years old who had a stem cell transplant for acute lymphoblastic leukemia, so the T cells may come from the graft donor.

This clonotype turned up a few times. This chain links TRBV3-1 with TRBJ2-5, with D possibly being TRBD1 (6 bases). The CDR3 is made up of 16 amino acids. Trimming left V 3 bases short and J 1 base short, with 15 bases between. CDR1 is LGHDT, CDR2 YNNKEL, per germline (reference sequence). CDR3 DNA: TGTGCCAGCAGCCATACACCCGGACAGATCCAAGAGACCCAGTACTTC. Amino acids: CASSHTPGQIQETQYF.

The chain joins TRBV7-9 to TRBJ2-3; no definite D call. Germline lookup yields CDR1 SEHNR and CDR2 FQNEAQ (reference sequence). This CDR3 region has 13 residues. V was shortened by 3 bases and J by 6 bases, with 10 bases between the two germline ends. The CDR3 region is CASSLEGPDTQYF. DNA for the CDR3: TGTGCCAGCAGCTTGGAAGGGCCTGATACGCAGTATTTT.

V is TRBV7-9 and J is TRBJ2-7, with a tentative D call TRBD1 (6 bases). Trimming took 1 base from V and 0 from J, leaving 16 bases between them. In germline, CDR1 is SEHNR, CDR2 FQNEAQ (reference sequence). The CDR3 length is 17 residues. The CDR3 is CASSLGSYGTTSYEQYF. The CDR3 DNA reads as TGTGCCAGCAGCTTAGGGTCCTACGGGACAACCTCCTACGAGCAGTACTTC.

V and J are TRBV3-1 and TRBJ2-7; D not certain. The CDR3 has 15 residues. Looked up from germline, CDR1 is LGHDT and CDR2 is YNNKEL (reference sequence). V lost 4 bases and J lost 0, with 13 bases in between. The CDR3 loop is CASSPRATYSYEQYF. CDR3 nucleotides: TGTGCCAGCAGCCCTAGGGCAACCTACTCCTACGAGCAGTACTTC.

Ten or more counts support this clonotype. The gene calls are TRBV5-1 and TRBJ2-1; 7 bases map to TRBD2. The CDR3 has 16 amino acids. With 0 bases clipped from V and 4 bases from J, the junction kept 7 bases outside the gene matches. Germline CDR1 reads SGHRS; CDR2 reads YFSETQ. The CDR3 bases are TGCGCCAGCAGCTTGGTAGCTCTAGCGGCTTACAATGAGCAGTTCTTC. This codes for CASSLVALAAYNEQFF.

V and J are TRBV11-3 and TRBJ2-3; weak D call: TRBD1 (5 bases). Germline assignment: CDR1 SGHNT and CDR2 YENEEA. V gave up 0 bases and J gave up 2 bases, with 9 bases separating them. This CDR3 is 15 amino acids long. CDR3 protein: CASSLDPGFTDTQYF. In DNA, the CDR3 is TGTGCCAGCAGCTTAGATCCAGGGTTCACAGATACGCAGTATTTT.

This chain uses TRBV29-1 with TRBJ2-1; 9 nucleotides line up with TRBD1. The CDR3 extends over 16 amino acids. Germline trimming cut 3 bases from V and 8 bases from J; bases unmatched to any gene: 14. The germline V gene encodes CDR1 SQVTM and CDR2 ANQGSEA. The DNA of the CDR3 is TGCAGCGTTGACCACAGGGGGCGAATGATGGGCGATGAGCAGTTCTTC. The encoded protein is CSVDHRGRMMGDEQFF.

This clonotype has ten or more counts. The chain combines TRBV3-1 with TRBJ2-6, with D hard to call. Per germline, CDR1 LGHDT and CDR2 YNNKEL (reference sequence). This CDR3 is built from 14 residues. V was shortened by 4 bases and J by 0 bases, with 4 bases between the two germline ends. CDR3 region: CASSRSSGANVLTF. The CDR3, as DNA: TGTGCCAGCAGCCGGTCCTCTGGGGCCAACGTCCTGACTTTC.

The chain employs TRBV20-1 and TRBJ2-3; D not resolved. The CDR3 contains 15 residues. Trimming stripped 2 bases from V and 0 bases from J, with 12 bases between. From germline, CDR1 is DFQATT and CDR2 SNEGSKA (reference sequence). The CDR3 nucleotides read TGCAGTGCTAGACGACGGTTTGGAAGCACAGATACGCAGTATTTT. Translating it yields CSARRRFGSTDTQYF.

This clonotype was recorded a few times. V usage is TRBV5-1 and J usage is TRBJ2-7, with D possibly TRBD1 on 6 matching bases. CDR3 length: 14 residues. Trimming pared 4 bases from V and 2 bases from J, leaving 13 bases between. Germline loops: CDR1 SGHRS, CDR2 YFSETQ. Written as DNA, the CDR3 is TGCGCCAGCAGCATATCGACAGGCACCTACGAGCAGTACTTC. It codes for CASSISTGTYEQYF. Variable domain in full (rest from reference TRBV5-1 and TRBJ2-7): KAGVTQTPRYLIKTRGQQVTLSCSPISGHRSVSWYQQTPGQGLQFLFEYFSETQRNKGNFPGRFSGRQFSNSRSEMNVSTLELGDSALYLCASSISTGTYEQYFGPGTRLTVT.

The CDR3 nucleotides are TGTGCCATCGGGGACAGGGGGCGATACAATGAGCAGTTCTTC. Translated, it gives CAIGDRGRYNEQFF. The V and J genes are TRBV10-3 and TRBJ2-1; TRBD1 aligns across 12 bases. CDR1 is ENHRY and CDR2 is SYGVKD in the germline V gene. The CDR3 loop spans 14 amino acids. The V segment lost 8 bases and the J segment 4 bases; nucleotides outside the gene matches: 3.

CDR3 sequence reads: CASSGWTSGSNEQFF. The CDR3 DNA is TGTGCCAGCAGTGGATGGACTAGCGGGAGTAATGAGCAGTTCTTC. The V call is TRBV27, the J call TRBJ2-1, with 13 bases fitting TRBD2. With 5 bases clipped from V and 7 bases from J, the junction kept 5 bases outside the gene matches. The CDR3 sequence is 15 residues long. CDR1 and CDR2 from the germline V gene are MNHEY and SMNVEV (reference sequence).

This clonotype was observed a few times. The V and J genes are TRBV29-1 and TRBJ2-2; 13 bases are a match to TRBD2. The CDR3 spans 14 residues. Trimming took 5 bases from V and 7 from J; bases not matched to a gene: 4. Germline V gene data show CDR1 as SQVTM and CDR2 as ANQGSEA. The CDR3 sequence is CSVRGLAGIGELFF. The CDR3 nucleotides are TGCAGCGTTCGGGGACTAGCGGGAATCGGGGAGCTGTTTTTT.

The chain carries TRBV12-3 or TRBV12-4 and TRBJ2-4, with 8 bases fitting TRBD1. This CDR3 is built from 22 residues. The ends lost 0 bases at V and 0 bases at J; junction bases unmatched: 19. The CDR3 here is CASSLALGVFDRGLLAKNIQYF. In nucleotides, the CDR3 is TGTGCCAGCAGTTTAGCCCTTGGGGTGTTCGACAGGGGCCTTCTAGCCAAAAACATTCAGTACTTC.

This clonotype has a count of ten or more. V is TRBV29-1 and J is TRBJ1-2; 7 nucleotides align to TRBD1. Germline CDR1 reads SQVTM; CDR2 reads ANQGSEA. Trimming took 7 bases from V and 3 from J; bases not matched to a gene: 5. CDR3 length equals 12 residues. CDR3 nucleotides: TGCAGCGCTAGGGACAGCCACTATGGCTACACCTTC. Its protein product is CSARDSHYGYTF.

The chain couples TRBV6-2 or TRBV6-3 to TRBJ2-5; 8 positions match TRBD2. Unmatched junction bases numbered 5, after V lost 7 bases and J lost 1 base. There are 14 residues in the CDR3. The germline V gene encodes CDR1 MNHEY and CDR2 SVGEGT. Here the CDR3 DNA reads TGTGCCAGCACCGGCAGCGGGAGCCAAGAGACCCAGTACTTC. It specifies CASTGSGSQETQYF.

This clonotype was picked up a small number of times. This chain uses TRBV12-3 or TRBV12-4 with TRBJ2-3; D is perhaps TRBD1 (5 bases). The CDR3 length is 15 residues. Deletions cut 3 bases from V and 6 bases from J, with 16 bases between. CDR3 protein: CASSLGRAHGDTQYF. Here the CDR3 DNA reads TGTGCCAGCAGTTTGGGCAGGGCCCACGGGGATACGCAGTATTTT.

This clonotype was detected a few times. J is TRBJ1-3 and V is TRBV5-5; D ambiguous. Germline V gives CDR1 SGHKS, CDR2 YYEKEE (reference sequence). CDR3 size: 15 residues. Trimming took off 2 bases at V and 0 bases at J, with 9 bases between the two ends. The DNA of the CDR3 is TGTGCCAGCAGCTTTGACTACTTCTCTGGAAACACCATATATTTT. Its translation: CASSFDYFSGNTIYF.

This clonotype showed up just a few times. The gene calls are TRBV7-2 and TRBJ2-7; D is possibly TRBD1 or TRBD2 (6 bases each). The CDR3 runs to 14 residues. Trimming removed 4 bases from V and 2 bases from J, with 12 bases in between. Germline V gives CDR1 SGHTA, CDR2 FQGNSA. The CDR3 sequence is CASSSYRGAYEQYF. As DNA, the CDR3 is TGTGCCAGCAGCTCCTATAGGGGGGCCTACGAGCAGTACTTC.